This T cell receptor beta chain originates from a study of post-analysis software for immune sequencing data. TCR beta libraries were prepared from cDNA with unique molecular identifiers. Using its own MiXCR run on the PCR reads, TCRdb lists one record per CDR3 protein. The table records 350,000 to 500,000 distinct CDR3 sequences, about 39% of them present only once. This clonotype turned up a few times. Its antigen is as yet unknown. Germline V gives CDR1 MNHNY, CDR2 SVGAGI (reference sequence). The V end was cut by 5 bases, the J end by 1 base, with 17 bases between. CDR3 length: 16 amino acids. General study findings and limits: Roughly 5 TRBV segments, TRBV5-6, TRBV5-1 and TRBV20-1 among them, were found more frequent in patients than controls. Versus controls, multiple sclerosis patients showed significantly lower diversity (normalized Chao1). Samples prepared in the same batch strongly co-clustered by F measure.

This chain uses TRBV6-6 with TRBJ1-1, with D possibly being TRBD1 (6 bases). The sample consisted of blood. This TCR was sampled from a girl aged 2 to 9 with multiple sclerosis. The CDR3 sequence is CASSINYRVWNTEAFF. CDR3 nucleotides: TGTGCCAGCAGTATCAACTACAGGGTGTGGAACACTGAAGCTTTCTTT.